Here is one TCR beta chain with its context. The source of the sample is a study of blood T cell repertoires in COVID-19. Looking at the study overall: Collection of acute and convalescent COVID-19 samples took place in the United States, Italy and Spain. T cells, B-cell-depleted T cells, or PBMCs supplied cDNA or gDNA.

Original analysis: By means of reference gene primer amplification, nucleated cell counts were estimated. The table came from immunoSEQ multiplex PCR; TCRdb's copy has only in-frame clones and leaves some out. V and J calls and clone size are copied from that table; D and trimming were computed from the DNA. The sample lists approximately 190,000 clones, more than 75% occurring once. In germline, CDR1 is SGHNT, CDR2 YENEEA. This CDR3 spans 16 amino acids. V was shortened by 4 bases and J by 6 bases, with 20 bases between the two germline ends. The source is a man in his forties with active or convalescent COVID-19. This sequence joins TRBV11-3 and TRBJ2-3, with D maybe TRBD2 (6 bases). The specimen was peripheral blood. CDR3 coding DNA: TGTGCCAGCAGCTCTCTTATGGGGGGAGCAGGGGATACGCAGTATTTT. It yields the protein CASSSLMGGAGDTQYF.